A single sample is the source of the 5 T cell receptor beta chains below, sequenced in a study of response to subunit inactivated influenza vaccine. TCRdb recomputed calls from the RT-PCR reads with MiXCR, one row per CDR3 protein. The sample has about 190,000 distinct CDR3 sequences, around 15% seen once. Sequencing was performed on CD8+ T cells sorted from PBMCs, taken roughly 5 days after vaccination. The source is a man in his fifties who received an inactivated influenza vaccine.

CDR3 sequence (DNA): TGCGCCAGCAGCCAAGATCCGGACAGGGTTTATGGCTACACCTTC. Translating it yields CASSQDPDRVYGYTF. V and J are TRBV4-3 and TRBJ1-2; 8 bases line up with TRBD1. The germline V gene has CDR1 LGHNA and CDR2 YSLEER. This CDR3 has 15 amino acids. J lost 5 bases, V lost 0 bases, and 5 bases had no gene match.

Points on this clonotype: This may stem from a read error, because a much larger clone lies one nucleotide away. The chain links TRBV20-1 to TRBJ2-7; D ambiguous. Trimming shortened V by 4 bases and J by 3 bases, and 13 bases separated the two germline ends. CDR3 length: 13 amino acids. Germline CDR1 reads DFQATT; CDR2 reads SNEGSKA (reference sequence). CDR3 sequence reads: CSAMPSHLYEQYF. In DNA, the CDR3 is TGCAGTGCTATGCCGAGCCACCTCTACGAGCAGTACTTC.

The chain joins TRBV6-1 to TRBJ2-2; possible D gene TRBD1, 6 bases. Germline values: CDR1 MNHNS, CDR2 SASEGT. The CDR3 runs 13 residues. Trimming took 6 bases from V and 6 from J, leaving 11 bases between them. CDR3 in amino acids: CASRDSLSGELFF. The CDR3 DNA is TGTGCCAGCAGGGACAGTTTATCCGGGGAGCTGTTTTTT.

This clonotype has only a few counts. The chain recombines TRBV29-1 with TRBJ1-1, with TRBD1 identical over 7 bases. CDR1 SQVTM and CDR2 ANQGSEA come from the germline V gene. This CDR3 has 10 amino acids. Unmatched junction bases numbered 2, after V lost 2 bases and J lost 11 bases. The CDR3 bases are TGCAGCGTTGAAACAGGGGTGGCTTTCTTT. Encoded protein: CSVETGVAFF.

In its sample, this clonotype was seen a few times. V is TRBV4-2 and J is TRBJ2-2; 13 bases match TRBD2. Germline CDR1 is LGHNA and CDR2 is YNFKEQ. The CDR3 covers 15 residues. J was trimmed by 6 bases and V by 3 bases; bases with no gene match: 1. CDR3 in DNA: TGTGCCAGCAGCCAGGGACTAGCGGGATCCGGGGAGCTGTTTTTT. Protein sequence: CASSQGLAGSGELFF.